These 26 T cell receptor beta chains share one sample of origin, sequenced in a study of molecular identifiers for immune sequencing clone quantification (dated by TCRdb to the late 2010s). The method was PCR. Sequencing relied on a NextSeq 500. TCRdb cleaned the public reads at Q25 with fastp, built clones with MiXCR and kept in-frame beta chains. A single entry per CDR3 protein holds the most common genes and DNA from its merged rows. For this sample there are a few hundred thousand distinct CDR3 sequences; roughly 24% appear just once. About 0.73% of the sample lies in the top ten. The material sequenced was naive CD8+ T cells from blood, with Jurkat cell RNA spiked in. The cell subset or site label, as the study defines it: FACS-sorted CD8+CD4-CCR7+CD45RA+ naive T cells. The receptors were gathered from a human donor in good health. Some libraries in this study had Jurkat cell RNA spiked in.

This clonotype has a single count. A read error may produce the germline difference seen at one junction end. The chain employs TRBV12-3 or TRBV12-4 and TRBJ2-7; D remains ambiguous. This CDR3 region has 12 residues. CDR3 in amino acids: CDSSPISYEQYF. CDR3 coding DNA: TGTGACAGCAGTCCTATCTCCTACGAGCAGTACTTC.

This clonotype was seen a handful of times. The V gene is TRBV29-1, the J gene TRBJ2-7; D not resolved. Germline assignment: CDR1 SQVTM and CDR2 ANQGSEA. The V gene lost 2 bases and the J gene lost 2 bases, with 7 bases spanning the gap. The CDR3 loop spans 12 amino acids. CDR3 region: CSVELGTYEQYF. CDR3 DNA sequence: TGCAGCGTTGAATTAGGAACCTACGAGCAGTACTTC.

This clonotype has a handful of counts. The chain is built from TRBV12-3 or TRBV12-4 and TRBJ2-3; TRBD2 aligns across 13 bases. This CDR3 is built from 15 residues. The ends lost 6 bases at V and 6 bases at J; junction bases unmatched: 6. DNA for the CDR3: TGTGCCAGCAGGCGGACTAGCGGGAGACTGGATACGCAGTATTTT. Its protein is CASRRTSGRLDTQYF.

This CDR3 is CASSPGIFEQYF. The DNA for the CDR3 is TGTGCCAGTAGTCCGGGTATCTTCGAGCAGTACTTC. The chain couples TRBV19 to TRBJ2-7; D is unclear. V dropped 5 bases and J dropped 6 bases, with 11 bases sitting between them. Germline CDR1 LNHDA, CDR2 SQIVND (reference sequence). The CDR3 extends over 12 amino acids.

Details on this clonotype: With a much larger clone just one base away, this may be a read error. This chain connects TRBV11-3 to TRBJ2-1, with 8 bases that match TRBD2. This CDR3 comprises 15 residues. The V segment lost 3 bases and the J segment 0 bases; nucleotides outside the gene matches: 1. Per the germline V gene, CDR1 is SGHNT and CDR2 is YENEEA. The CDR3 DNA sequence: TGTGCCAGCAGCTTTAGCGGGAACTCCTACAATGAGCAGTTCTTC. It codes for CASSFSGNSYNEQFF.

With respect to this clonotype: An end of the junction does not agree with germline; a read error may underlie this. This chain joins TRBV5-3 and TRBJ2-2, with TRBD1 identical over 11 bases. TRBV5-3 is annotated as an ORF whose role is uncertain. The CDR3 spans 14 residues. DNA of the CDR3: TGTGCCAGCAGCTTGGGACAGGGGGACGGGGAGCTGTTTTTT. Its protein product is CASSLGQGDGELFF.

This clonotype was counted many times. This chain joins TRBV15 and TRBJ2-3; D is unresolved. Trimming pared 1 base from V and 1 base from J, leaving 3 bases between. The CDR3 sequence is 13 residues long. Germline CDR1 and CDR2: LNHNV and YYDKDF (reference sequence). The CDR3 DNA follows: TGTGCCACCAGCAGAGTTCGCACAGATACGCAGTATTTT. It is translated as CATSRVRTDTQYF.

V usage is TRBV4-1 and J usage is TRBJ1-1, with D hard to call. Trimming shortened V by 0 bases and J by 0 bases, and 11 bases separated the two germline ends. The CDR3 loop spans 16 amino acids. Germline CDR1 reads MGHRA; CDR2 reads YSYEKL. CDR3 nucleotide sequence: TGCGCCAGCAGCCAAGATGGACGGTCTATGAACACTGAAGCTTTCTTT. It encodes CASSQDGRSMNTEAFF.

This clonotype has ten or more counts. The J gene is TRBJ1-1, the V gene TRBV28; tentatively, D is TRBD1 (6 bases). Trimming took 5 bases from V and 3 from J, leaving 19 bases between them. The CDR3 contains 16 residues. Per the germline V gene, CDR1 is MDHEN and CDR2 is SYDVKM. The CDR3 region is CASSPTPLGAHTEAFF. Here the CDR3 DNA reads TGTGCCAGCAGTCCAACTCCGTTGGGGGCGCACACTGAAGCTTTCTTT.

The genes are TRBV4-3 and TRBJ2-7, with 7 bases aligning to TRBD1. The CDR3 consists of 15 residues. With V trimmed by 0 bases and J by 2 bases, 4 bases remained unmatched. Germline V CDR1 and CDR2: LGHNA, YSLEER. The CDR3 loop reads CASSQDLGQTYEQYF. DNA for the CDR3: TGCGCCAGCAGCCAAGATCTGGGACAGACCTACGAGCAGTACTTC.

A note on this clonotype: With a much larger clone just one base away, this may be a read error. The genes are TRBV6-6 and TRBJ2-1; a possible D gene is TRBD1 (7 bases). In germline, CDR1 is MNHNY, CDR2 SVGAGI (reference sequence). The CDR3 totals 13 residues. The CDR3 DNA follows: TGTGCCGGCAGGGTCAGGGGGGTGGATGAGCAGTTCTTC. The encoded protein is CAGRVRGVDEQFF.

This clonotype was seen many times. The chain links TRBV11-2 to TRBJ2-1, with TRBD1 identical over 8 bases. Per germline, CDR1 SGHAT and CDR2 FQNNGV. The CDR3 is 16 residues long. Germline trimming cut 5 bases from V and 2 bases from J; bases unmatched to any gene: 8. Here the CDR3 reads CASSLRTGSTYNEQFF. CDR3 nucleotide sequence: TGTGCCAGCAGCCTCCGGACAGGGTCTACCTACAATGAGCAGTTCTTC.

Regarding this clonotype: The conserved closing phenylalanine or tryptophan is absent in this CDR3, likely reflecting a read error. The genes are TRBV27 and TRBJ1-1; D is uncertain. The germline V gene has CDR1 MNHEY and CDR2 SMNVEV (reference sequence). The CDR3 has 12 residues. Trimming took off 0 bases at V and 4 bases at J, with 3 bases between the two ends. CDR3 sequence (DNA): TGTGCCAGCAGTTTATCTGGCACTGAAGCTTTCCTT. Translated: CASSLSGTEAFL.

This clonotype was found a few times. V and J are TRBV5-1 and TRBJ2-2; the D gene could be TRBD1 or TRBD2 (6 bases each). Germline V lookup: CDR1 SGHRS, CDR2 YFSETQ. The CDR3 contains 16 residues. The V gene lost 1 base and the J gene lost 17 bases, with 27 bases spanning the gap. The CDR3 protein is CASSLRGTPNTGEPFF. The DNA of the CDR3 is TGCGCCAGCAGCTTGAGGGGGACTCCGAACACCGGAGAGCCCTTTTTT.

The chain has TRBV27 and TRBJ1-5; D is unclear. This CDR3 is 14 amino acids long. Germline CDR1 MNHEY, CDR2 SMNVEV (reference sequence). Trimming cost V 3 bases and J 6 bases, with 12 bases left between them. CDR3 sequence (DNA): TGTGCCAGCAGTTTGGGAGGTGGGATTCAGCCCCAGCATTTT. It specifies CASSLGGGIQPQHF.

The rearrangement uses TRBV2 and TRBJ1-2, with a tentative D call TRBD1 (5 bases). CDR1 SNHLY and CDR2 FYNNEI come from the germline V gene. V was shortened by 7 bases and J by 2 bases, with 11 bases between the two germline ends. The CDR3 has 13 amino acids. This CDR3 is CASTETVNYGYTF. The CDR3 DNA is TGTGCCAGCACCGAGACAGTAAACTATGGCTACACCTTC.

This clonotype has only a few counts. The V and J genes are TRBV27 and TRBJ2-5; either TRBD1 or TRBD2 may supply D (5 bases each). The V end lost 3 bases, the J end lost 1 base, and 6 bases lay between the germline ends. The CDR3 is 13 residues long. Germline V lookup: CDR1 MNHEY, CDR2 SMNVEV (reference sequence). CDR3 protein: CASSFGGQETQYF. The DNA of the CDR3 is TGTGCCAGCAGTTTTGGGGGCCAAGAGACCCAGTACTTC.

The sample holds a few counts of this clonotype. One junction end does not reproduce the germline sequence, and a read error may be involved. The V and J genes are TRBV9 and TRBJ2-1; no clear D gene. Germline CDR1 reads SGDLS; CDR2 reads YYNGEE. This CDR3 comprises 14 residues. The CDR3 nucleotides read TGTGCCAGCAGCGTAGGCCAGCACCAGACTGAGCAGCTCTTC. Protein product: CASSVGQHQTEQLF. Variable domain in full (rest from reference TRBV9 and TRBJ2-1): DSGVTQTPKHLITATGQRVTLRCSPRSGDLSVYWYQQSLDQGLQFLIQYYNGEERAKGNILERFSAQQFPDLHSELNLSSLELGDSALYFCASSVGQHQTEQLFGPGTRLTVL.

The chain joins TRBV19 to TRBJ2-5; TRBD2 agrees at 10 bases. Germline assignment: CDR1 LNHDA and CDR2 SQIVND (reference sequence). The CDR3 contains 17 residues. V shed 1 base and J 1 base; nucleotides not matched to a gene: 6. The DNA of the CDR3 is TGTGCCAGTAGTATAGCGCCTAGCGGGAGCTCCCAAGAGACCCAGTACTTC. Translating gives CASSIAPSGSSQETQYF.

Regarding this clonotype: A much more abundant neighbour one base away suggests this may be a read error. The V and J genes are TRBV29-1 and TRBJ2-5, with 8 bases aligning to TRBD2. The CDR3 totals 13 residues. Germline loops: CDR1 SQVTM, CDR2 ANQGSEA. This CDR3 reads CSVDGGGKEPQYF. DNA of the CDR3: TGCAGCGTTGACGGGGGGGGCAAAGAGCCCCAGTACTTC.

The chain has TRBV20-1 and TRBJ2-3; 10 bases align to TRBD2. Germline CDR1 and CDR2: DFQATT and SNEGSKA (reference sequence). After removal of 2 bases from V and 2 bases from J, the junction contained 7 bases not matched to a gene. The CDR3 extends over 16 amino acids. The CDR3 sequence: CSARPIAGGYTDTQYF. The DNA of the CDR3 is TGCAGTGCTAGACCGATAGCGGGAGGATACACAGATACGCAGTATTTT.

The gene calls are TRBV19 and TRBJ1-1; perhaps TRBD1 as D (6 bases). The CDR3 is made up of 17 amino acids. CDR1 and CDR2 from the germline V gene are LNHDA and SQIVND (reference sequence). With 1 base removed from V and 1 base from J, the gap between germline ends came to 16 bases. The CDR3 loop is CASSIGVDRPRNTEAFF. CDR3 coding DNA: TGTGCCAGTAGTATAGGGGTCGACAGGCCCAGGAACACTGAAGCTTTCTTT.

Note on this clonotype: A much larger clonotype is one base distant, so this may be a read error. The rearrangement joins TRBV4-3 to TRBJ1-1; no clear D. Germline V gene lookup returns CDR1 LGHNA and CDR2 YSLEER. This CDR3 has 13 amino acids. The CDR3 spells CASSQFVIAETFF. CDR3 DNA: TGCGCCAGCAGCCAGTTCGTTATCGCTGAAACTTTCTTT.

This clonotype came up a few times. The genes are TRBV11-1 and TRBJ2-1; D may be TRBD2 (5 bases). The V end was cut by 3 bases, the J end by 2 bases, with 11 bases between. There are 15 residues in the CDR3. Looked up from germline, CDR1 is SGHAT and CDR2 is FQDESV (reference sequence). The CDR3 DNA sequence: TGTGCCAGCAGCTTTAGTAGCGTCACCTACAATGAGCAGTTCTTC. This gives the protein CASSFSSVTYNEQFF.

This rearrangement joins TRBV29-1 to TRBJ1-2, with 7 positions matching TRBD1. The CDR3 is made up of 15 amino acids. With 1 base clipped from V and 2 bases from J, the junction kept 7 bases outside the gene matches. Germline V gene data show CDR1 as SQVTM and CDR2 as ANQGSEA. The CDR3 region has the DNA TGCAGCGTTGAAGCTTTGACAGGGCGCAACTATGGCTACACCTTC. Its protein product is CSVEALTGRNYGYTF.

CDR3 amino acids: CASSEAGTSGSRGLDTQYF. DNA for the CDR3: TGTGCCAGCAGTGAAGCTGGGACTAGCGGGTCAAGAGGACTAGATACGCAGTATTTT. The chain is built from TRBV6-1 and TRBJ2-3, with TRBD2 identical over 12 bases. V lost 0 bases, J lost 5 bases, and 12 bases stayed unmatched. The CDR3 is made up of 19 amino acids. Germline-derived CDR1 and CDR2 are MNHNS and SASEGT.